This is a list of T cell receptor beta chains from one sample in a study of beta chain features in type 1 diabetes. Libraries were prepared by immunoSEQ multiplex PCR; TCRdb keeps only in-frame clonotypes and omits some of them. The sample has 970,000 or so clones; roughly 17% are singletons. The sequencing sample was made of naive CD4+ T cells from blood. Receptor source: a woman under 30 in good health. The CDR3 runs from the conserved cysteine through the conserved F or W. The D gene is left open where the match is weak. Not all rows give a size; the values are once, few, many and, for expanded clones, a class.

v_gene	d_gene	abundance	j_gene	CDR3nt	CDR3aa
TRBV10-2	TRBD2	.	TRBJ2-1	TGCGCCAGCTCAAGCGGGGTCGCATACAATGAGCAGTTCTTC	CASSSGVAYNEQFF
TRBV25-1	TRBD2	.	TRBJ2-3	TGTGCCAGCAGTTCTTGGGGGGGGTCAGATACGCAGTATTTT	CASSSWGGSDTQYF
TRBV6-1	TRBD1	few	TRBJ2-3	TGTGCCAGCAGGGAAACGGGACAGGTCAGCACAGATACGCAGTATTTT	CASRETGQVSTDTQYF
TRBV5-1	.	.	TRBJ2-3	TGCGCCAGCAGCAATCCCCGAGACAGTCCTAGCACAGATACGCAGTATTTT	CASSNPRDSPSTDTQYF
TRBV7-9	TRBD2	.	TRBJ2-1	TGTGCCAGCAGCCCCGGGGGATCCTTAGCGGGTGAGCAGTTCTTC	CASSPGGSLAGEQFF
TRBV6-5	.	few	TRBJ2-4	TGTGCCAGCAGTTACTCGTCCCTAAACATTCAGTACTTC	CASSYSSLNIQYF
TRBV27	TRBD1	few	TRBJ2-1	TGTGCCAGCAACCACGGGACAGGGGGCCGCAATGAGCAGTTCTTC	CASNHGTGGRNEQFF
TRBV5-1	TRBD2	once	TRBJ2-1	TGCGCCAGCAGCCTCCCGACTAGCGATGAGCAGTTCTTC	CASSLPTSDEQFF
TRBV7-2	.	.	TRBJ2-2	TGTGCCAGCAGCTCCACAGGACAGCCGAACACCGGGGAGCTGTTTTTT	CASSSTGQPNTGELFF
TRBV18	TRBD2	.	TRBJ2-7	TGTGCCAGCTCAACTAGCGGGGGGACCTACGAGCAGTACTTC	CASSTSGGTYEQYF
TRBV28	TRBD2	few	TRBJ2-1	TGTGCCAGCACTCCTAATGGACTAGCGTACAATGAGCAGTTCTTC	CASTPNGLAYNEQFF
TRBV6-5	TRBD2	.	TRBJ2-1	TGTGCCAGCAGCCGTAGCGGGAGCTCCTACAATGAGCAGTTCTTC	CASSRSGSSYNEQFF
TRBV11-3	.	few	TRBJ2-2	TGTGCCAGCAGCTCAAACACCGGGGAGCTGTTTTTT	CASSSNTGELFF
TRBV2	TRBD1	.	TRBJ1-5	TGTGCCAGCAGTGATGTCAGGACAGGAACTTCGGTTCAGCCCCAGCATTTT	CASSDVRTGTSVQPQHF
TRBV7-9	.	.	TRBJ2-2	TGTGCCAGCAGCAAACTCTGGGGCAAGTGGAACACCGGGGAGCTGTTTTTT	CASSKLWGKWNTGELFF
TRBV14	.	few	TRBJ1-6	TGTGCCAGCAGCCAAGATGGGACTCGGGGGCGGGTAAATTCACCCCTCCACTTT	CASSQDGTRGRVNSPLHF
TRBV5-1	TRBD1	few	TRBJ2-5	TGCGCCAGCAGCGGCGGACAGGGCCAAGGAGAGACCCAGTACTTC	CASSGGQGQGETQYF
TRBV7-2	TRBD2	.	TRBJ2-2	TGTGCCAGCAGCTTAGCGGGGCCGACTAGCGGGAGTAACACCGGGGAGCTGTTTTTT	CASSLAGPTSGSNTGELFF
TRBV21-1	.	few	TRBJ1-2	TGTGCCAGCGAGTGCAGACTTCGGAAGGGCTATGGCTACACCTTC	CASECRLRKGYGYTF
TRBV11-2	TRBD2	few	TRBJ2-1	TGTGCCAGCAGCTTATGGCTAGCGGGACTGAACTTCGATGAGCAGTTCTTC	CASSLWLAGLNFDEQFF
TRBV7-2	TRBD2	few	TRBJ2-7	TGTGCCAGCAGCGTTACCGGGACTAACTACGAGCAGTACTTC	CASSVTGTNYEQYF
TRBV10-3	.	.	TRBJ2-1	TGTGCCACCCTTACAGGGAATGAGCAGTTCTTC	CATLTGNEQFF